This T cell receptor beta chain was recovered during a study of tumor-infiltrating lymphocytes in primary liver carcinoma. At the level of the study: Each of the samples returned roughly 3.5 to 8 million productive TCRbeta reads (a yield similar across tissue types).

A word on this clonotype: Its target is unknown. An end of the junction does not agree with germline; a read error may underlie this.

CDR3 size: 13 residues. General study points: Tumor-adjacent and tumor-blood pairs displayed less overlap than did pairs of tumor regions.

Without any cell sorting, roughly 18-30 mg of bulk tissue yielded co-extracted RNA and DNA. Donors were untreated and chronically infected with HBV. Total RNA (roughly 540 ng) served as template for TCR beta cDNA synthesis primed by a constant-region primer. The TCR beta library was amplified through three nested multiplex PCR rounds in a modified ARM-PCR procedure. The first two PCR rounds used TRBV1-TRBV30 primers with a Cbeta primer, about 9 cycles each. TCRdb reanalysed the multiplex PCR reads using MiXCR and keeps one entry per CDR3 protein. The sample carries about 97,000 distinct CDR3 sequences, about 70% recorded once.

This chain uses TRBV12-3 or TRBV12-4 with TRBJ1-6; D unclear. The sequence derives from a woman in her fifties or sixties with primary liver carcinoma and hepatitis B virus infection. The sample comprised liver tumor tissue from sampling region 2. Subset defined: tumor region T2, inferior pole. In nucleotides, the CDR3 is TGTGCCAGCGGTTTTCGACCCAATTCACCCCTCCACTTT. Amino acid sequence: CASGFRPNSPLHF.